This T cell receptor beta chain derives from a study of technical replicates of blood from a handful of donors. The CDR3 runs 15 residues. The junction had 11 bases not matched to a gene; V was cut back by 6 bases and J by 5 bases. Germline loops: CDR1 MNHEY, CDR2 SMNVEV (reference sequence). Method: immunoSEQ multiplex PCR; TCRdb's copy keeps in-frame clones and lacks some. This table holds more than 90,000 clones, approximately 96% found once. The TCR comes from a human donor in good health. The rearrangement links TRBV27 to TRBJ2-3, with TRBD2 identical over 7 bases. The specimen was T cells isolated from PBMCs. CDR3 in DNA: TGTGCCAGCAGACTACCCGGGGCGGGAGAAGATACGCAGTATTTT. Protein sequence: CASRLPGAGEDTQYF.